The next 19 T cell receptor beta chains were all read from a single sample in a study of T-cell memory formation after mild COVID-19 (dated by TCRdb to about 2021). Library preparation employed 5' RACE. Sequencing relied on an Illumina NovaSeq 6000. TCRdb itself trimmed the public reads at Q25 with fastp, ran MiXCR and retained productive beta chains. Identical CDR3 protein sequences are pooled into one entry, listed with their most common genes and DNA. This sample comprises some 290,000 distinct CDR3 sequences, 15% to 20% of them detected only once. The ten largest clones add up to approximately 23% of the sample. Sequencing input: PBMCs or a T cell subset sorted from them (not recorded which). These receptors came from a young man who had mild COVID-19 (a few samples of this study predate the infection). The sample titles of this study are shuffled in the database, so cell type and time point are left out; the donor was told from shared clones.

This clonotype was counted between two and nine times. The V and J genes are TRBV7-9 and TRBJ1-1; tentative D call: TRBD1 (6 bases). The CDR3 totals 14 residues. CDR1 SEHNR and CDR2 FQNEAQ come from the germline V gene (reference sequence). V lost 2 bases and J lost 1, with 8 bases in between. The CDR3 sequence is CASSLTGTNTEAFF. DNA for the CDR3: TGTGCCAGCAGCTTAACAGGGACGAACACTGAAGCTTTCTTT.

This clonotype has ten or more counts. This rearrangement joins TRBV7-8 to TRBJ2-7; D remains ambiguous. Trimming removed 1 base from V and 3 bases from J, with 7 bases in between. The CDR3 loop spans 13 amino acids. Germline lookup yields CDR1 SGHVS and CDR2 FQNEAQ. CDR3 loop: CASSLGNLYEQYV. Written as DNA, the CDR3 is TGTGCCAGCAGCTTAGGTAACCTCTACGAGCAGTACGTC.

The chain recombines TRBV6-1 with TRBJ1-1, with 7 bases aligning to TRBD1. The CDR3 contains 16 residues. Losses at the gene ends were 8 bases for V and 0 bases for J; bases not matched to a gene: 12. Germline assignment: CDR1 MNHNS and CDR2 SASEGT. CDR3 nucleotides: TGTGCCAGCCCCCATCGGGACAGTTTTATGAACACTGAAGCTTTCTTT. Encoded protein: CASPHRDSFMNTEAFF.

This clonotype came up a few times. V and J are TRBV5-1 and TRBJ2-1, with a possible D match to TRBD1 (6 bases). This CDR3 is built from 15 residues. CDR1 and CDR2 from the germline V gene are SGHRS and YFSETQ. V was cut by 1 base and J by 7 bases, with 15 bases left in between. CDR3 amino acids: CASSLSPGATNEQFF. In DNA form, the CDR3 reads TGCGCCAGCAGCTTGTCCCCAGGGGCGACAAATGAGCAGTTCTTC. Full variable domain (outside the CDR3, taken from reference TRBV5-1 and TRBJ2-1): KAGVTQTPRYLIKTRGQQVTLSCSPISGHRSVSWYQQTPGQGLQFLFEYFSETQRNKGNFPGRFSGRQFSNSRSEMNVSTLELGDSALYLCASSLSPGATNEQFFGPGTRLTVL.

This rearrangement joins TRBV7-9 to TRBJ1-1, with a weak D call TRBD1 (6 bases). This CDR3 region has 15 residues. Deletions cut 0 bases from V and 4 bases from J, with 12 bases between. Germline V gene lookup returns CDR1 SEHNR and CDR2 FQNEAQ (reference sequence). CDR3 region: CASSLAQGGLTEAFF. CDR3 DNA sequence: TGTGCCAGCAGCTTAGCGCAAGGGGGGCTCACTGAAGCTTTCTTT.

This chain uses TRBV12-5 with TRBJ2-1, with D uncertain. The germline CDR1 and CDR2 sequences are LGHNT and FRNRAP. This CDR3 spans 12 amino acids. Deletions cut 2 bases from V and 5 bases from J, with 4 bases between. The CDR3, as DNA: TGTGCTAGTGGTTTGCAAAACAATGAGCAGTTCTTC. It codes for CASGLQNNEQFF.

The chain uses TRBV6-1 and TRBJ2-7, with no clear D. Germline CDR1 and CDR2: MNHNS and SASEGT. V dropped 7 bases and J dropped 4 bases, with 11 bases sitting between them. The length of the CDR3 is 12 residues. The CDR3 region is CASNLPGYEQYV. The CDR3 nucleotides are TGTGCCAGCAACCTCCCCGGATACGAGCAGTACGTC.

In this sample, this clonotype turned up many times. The genes are TRBV5-4 and TRBJ2-5, with 7 nucleotides matching TRBD1. In germline, CDR1 is SGHNT, CDR2 YYREEE (reference sequence). The CDR3 is made up of 14 amino acids. J lost 0 bases, V lost 3 bases, and 2 bases had no gene match. DNA of the CDR3: TGTGCCAGCAGCTACGACAGGGACCAAGAGACCCAGTACTTC. Its translation is CASSYDRDQETQYF.

This chain links TRBV20-1 with TRBJ1-6; D ambiguous. The V gene lost 5 bases and the J gene lost 8 bases, with 19 bases spanning the gap. CDR3 length equals 15 residues. In germline, CDR1 is DFQATT, CDR2 SNEGSKA (reference sequence). CDR3 sequence reads: CSALKGRGLHSPLHF. The DNA of the CDR3 is TGCAGTGCTCTGAAGGGCCGGGGTCTTCATTCACCCCTCCACTTT.

The chain has TRBV5-1 and TRBJ1-1; weak D call: TRBD1 (5 bases). The V gene's germline CDR1 is SGHRS and CDR2 YFSETQ. The CDR3 covers 14 residues. Trimming cost V 5 bases and J 1 base, with 12 bases left between them. The CDR3 spells CASSFGGQNTEAFF. CDR3 bases: TGCGCCAGCAGTTTCGGCGGACAGAACACTGAAGCTTTCTTT.

Here the CDR3 DNA reads TGCAGTGCTAGAGATATAGCGGGGGGCCCCCACCATGAGCAGTTCTTC. Protein product: CSARDIAGGPHHEQFF. The chain is built from TRBV20-1 and TRBJ2-1, with 10 bases aligning to TRBD2. CDR1 is DFQATT and CDR2 is SNEGSKA in the germline V gene (reference sequence). Germline trimming cut 0 bases from V and 8 bases from J; bases unmatched to any gene: 10. The CDR3 has 16 residues.

This clonotype was seen only a few times. The genes are TRBV5-1 and TRBJ2-1; TRBD1 agrees at 9 bases. Unmatched junction bases numbered 6, after V lost 0 bases and J lost 8 bases. Germline V gene data show CDR1 as SGHRS and CDR2 as YFSETQ. This CDR3 is built from 15 residues. The CDR3 sequence is CASSLETGGYDEQFF. The DNA of the CDR3 is TGCGCCAGCAGCTTGGAGACAGGGGGTTACGATGAGCAGTTCTTC.

The rearrangement joins TRBV7-3 to TRBJ2-1, with 7 positions matching TRBD2. This CDR3 is built from 18 residues. Unmatched junction bases numbered 14, after V lost 1 base and J lost 5 bases. Germline CDR1 and CDR2: SGHTA and FQGTGA. CDR3 DNA sequence: TGTGCCAGCAGCTTAAGGGCCAGCGGGGTCACTTGGGACAATGAGCAGTTCTTC. Amino acids: CASSLRASGVTWDNEQFF.

This clonotype was detected a few times. The chain links TRBV7-8 to TRBJ2-1; 8 nucleotides align to TRBD2. Germline values: CDR1 SGHVS, CDR2 FQNEAQ. J gave up 8 bases and V 6 bases, and 18 bases lay outside the gene matches. This CDR3 contains 17 residues. CDR3 loop: CASRPSRVGSGGYEQFF. The CDR3 DNA is TGTGCCAGCAGGCCCTCGAGGGTGGGAAGCGGGGGCTATGAGCAGTTCTTC.

V gene TRBV7-2 combines with J gene TRBJ1-2, with no clear D. This CDR3 region has 16 residues. With 5 bases removed from V and 8 bases from J, the gap between germline ends came to 24 bases. The germline gives CDR1 SGHTA, CDR2 FQGNSA. CDR3 residues: CASSTLEGPGFGGYTF. CDR3 bases: TGTGCCAGCAGCACCCTAGAAGGGCCCGGATTTGGCGGCTACACCTTC.

There are a few counts of this clonotype. The CDR3 loop reads CASSQGGGGDNYGYTF. The CDR3 coding sequence is TGTGCCAGCAGCCAAGGAGGAGGGGGCGATAACTATGGCTACACCTTC. The chain is built from TRBV3-1 and TRBJ1-2; 7 bases fit TRBD1. The CDR3 loop spans 16 amino acids. Germline CDR1 LGHDT, CDR2 YNNKEL (reference sequence). The J segment lost 1 base and the V segment lost 1 base, leaving 6 bases of the junction unmatched. Full variable domain (remainder filled in from reference TRBV3-1 and TRBJ1-2): DTAVSQTPKYLVTQMGNDKSIKCEQNLGHDTMYWYKQDSKKFLKIMFSYNNKELIINETVPNRFSPKSPDKAHLNLHINSLELGDSAVYFCASSQGGGGDNYGYTFGSGTRLTVV.

J is TRBJ1-5 and V is TRBV6-2 or TRBV6-3; 7 nucleotides align to TRBD1. The CDR3 extends over 12 amino acids. Germline V gives CDR1 MNHEY, CDR2 SVGEGT. V dropped 7 bases and J dropped 7; count of bases not matched to a gene: 4. CDR3 amino acids: CASTDREQPQHF. The CDR3 region has the DNA TGTGCCAGCACTGACAGGGAACAGCCCCAGCATTTT.

This clonotype was picked up many times. CDR3 in amino acids: CASSLVGLSNEKLFF. Written as DNA, the CDR3 is TGTGCCAGCAGCTTAGTAGGGCTGTCTAATGAAAAACTGTTTTTT. The chain carries TRBV7-2 and TRBJ1-4; D ambiguous. Germline V CDR1 and CDR2: SGHTA, FQGNSA. The CDR3 extends over 15 amino acids. V lost 1 base and J 3 bases, leaving 9 bases between the germline ends.

This chain connects TRBV29-1 to TRBJ1-1; unclear D gene. V lost 1 base, J lost 7 bases, and 10 bases lay in between. Germline CDR1 and CDR2: SQVTM and ANQGSEA. The CDR3 has 12 residues. The CDR3 region has the DNA TGCAGCGTTGAAGTTAGGGCAATTGAAGCTTTCTTT. The encoded protein is CSVEVRAIEAFF.